The sample holds a few counts of the clone carrying this TCR beta chain. Data came from immunoSEQ multiplex PCR; TCRdb stores just in-frame clones and leaves some out. The sample records around 7,400 clones, roughly 80% being singletons. This entry comes from a study of T cell repertoires in ileal Crohn's disease. The CDR3 totals 14 residues. Germline CDR1 is ENHRY and CDR2 is SYGVKD. Trimming at V came to 4 bases and at J to 3 bases, leaving 3 bases not matched to a gene. Sequenced: ileal tissue. This clonotype was sampled from an adult with Crohn's disease. The chain combines TRBV10-3 with TRBJ2-5; 9 nucleotides match TRBD2. The CDR3 coding sequence is TGTGCCATCAGTGTAGCGGGAGTGGAAGAGACCCAGTACTTC. Translated, it gives CAISVAGVEETQYF.